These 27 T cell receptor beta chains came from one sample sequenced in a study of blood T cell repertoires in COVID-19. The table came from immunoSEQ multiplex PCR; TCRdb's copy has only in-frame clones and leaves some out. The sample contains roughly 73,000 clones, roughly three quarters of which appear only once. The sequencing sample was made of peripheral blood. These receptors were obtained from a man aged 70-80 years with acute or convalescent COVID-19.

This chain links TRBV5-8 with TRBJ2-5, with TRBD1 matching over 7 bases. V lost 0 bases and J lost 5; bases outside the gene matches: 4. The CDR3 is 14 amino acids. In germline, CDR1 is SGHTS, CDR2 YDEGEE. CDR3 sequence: CASSLEGARETQYF. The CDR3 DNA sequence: TGTGCCAGCAGCTTGGAGGGGGCAAGGGAGACCCAGTACTTC.

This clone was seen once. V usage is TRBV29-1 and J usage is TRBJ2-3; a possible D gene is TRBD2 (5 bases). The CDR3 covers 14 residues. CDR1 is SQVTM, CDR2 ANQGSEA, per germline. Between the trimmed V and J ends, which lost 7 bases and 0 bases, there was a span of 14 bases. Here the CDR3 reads CSAQRDSSTDTQYF. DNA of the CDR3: TGCAGCGCCCAGAGGGATTCTAGCACAGATACGCAGTATTTT.

CDR3 coding DNA: TGTGCCAGTAGTCCCATGGGGCCGAACACTGAAGCTTTCTTT. Translated: CASSPMGPNTEAFF. The chain carries TRBV19 and TRBJ1-1; tentative D call: TRBD1 (5 bases). Trimming cost V 5 bases and J 1 base, with 11 bases left between them. This CDR3 region has 14 residues. The germline gives CDR1 LNHDA, CDR2 SQIVND (reference sequence).

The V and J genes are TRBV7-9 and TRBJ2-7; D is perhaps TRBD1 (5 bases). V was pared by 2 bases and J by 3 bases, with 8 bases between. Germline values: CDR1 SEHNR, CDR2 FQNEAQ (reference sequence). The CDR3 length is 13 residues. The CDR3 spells CASSLRGNYEQYF. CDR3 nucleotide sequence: TGTGCCAGCAGCTTAAGGGGAAACTACGAGCAGTACTTC. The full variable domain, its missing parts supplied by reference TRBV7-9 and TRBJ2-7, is DTGVSQNPRHKITKRGQNVTFRCDPISEHNRLYWYRQTLGQGPEFLTYFQNEAQLEKSRLLSDRFSAERPKGSFSTLEIQRTEQGDSAMYLCASSLRGNYEQYFGPGTRLTVT.

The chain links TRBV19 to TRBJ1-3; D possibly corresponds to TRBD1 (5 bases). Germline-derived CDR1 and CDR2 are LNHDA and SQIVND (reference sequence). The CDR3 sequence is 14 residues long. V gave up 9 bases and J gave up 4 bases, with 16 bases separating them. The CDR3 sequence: CASAAGRLGNTIYF. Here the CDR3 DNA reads TGTGCCAGCGCTGCGGGACGTCTGGGAAACACCATATATTTT.

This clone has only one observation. The CDR3 protein is CASSLITAVTGELFF. DNA of the CDR3: TGTGCCAGCAGTTTAATCACAGCTGTCACCGGGGAGCTGTTTTTT. The chain links TRBV27 to TRBJ2-2; no firm D call. V dropped 2 bases and J dropped 4 bases, with 11 bases sitting between them. Germline-derived CDR1 and CDR2 are MNHEY and SMNVEV (reference sequence). The length of the CDR3 is 15 residues.

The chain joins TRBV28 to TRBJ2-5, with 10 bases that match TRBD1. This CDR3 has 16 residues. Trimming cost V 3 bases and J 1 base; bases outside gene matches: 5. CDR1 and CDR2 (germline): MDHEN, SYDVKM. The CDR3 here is CASSLPTGGRQETQYF. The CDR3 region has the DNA TGTGCCAGCAGTTTGCCGACAGGGGGCCGCCAAGAGACCCAGTACTTC.

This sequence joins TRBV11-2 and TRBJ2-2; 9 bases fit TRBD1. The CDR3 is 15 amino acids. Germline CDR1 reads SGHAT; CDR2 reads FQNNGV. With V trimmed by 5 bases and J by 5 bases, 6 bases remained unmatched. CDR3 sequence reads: CASSLRTGETGELFF. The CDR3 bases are TGTGCCAGCAGCCTTAGGACAGGGGAAACCGGGGAGCTGTTTTTT.

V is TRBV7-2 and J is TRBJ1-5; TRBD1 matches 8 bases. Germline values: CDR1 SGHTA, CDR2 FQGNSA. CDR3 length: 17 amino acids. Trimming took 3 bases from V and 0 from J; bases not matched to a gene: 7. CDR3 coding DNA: TGTGCCAGCAGCTTCGGCAGGGGGCCTTATAGCAATCAGCCCCAGCATTTT. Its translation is CASSFGRGPYSNQPQHF.

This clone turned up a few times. The CDR3 sequence is CSARQVPGYTF. CDR3 in DNA: TGCAGTGCTCGACAGGTTCCTGGCTACACCTTC. This rearrangement joins TRBV20-1 to TRBJ1-2; D possibly corresponds to TRBD1 (6 bases). Between the trimmed V and J ends, which lost 5 bases and 7 bases, there was a span of 11 bases. The CDR3 spans 11 residues. Germline V lookup: CDR1 DFQATT, CDR2 SNEGSKA (reference sequence).

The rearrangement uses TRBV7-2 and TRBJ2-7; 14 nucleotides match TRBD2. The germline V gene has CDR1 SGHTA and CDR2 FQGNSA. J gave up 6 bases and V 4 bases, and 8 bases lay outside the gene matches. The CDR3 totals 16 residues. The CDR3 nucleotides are TGTGCCAGCAGCTCCCAGGGGACTAGCGGGAGCCCCGAGCAGTACTTC. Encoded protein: CASSSQGTSGSPEQYF. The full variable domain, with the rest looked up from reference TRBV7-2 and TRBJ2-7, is GAGVSQSPSNKVTEKGKDVELRCDPISGHTALYWYRQSLGQGLEFLIYFQGNSAPDKSGLPSDRFSAERTGGSVSTLTIQRTQQEDSAVYLCASSSQGTSGSPEQYFGPGTRLTVT.

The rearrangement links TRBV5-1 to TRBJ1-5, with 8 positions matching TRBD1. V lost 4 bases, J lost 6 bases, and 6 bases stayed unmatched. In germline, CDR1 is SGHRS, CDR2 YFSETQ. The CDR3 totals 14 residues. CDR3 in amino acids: CASSEGQDGQPQHF. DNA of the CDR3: TGCGCCAGCAGCGAGGGACAGGACGGTCAGCCCCAGCATTTT.

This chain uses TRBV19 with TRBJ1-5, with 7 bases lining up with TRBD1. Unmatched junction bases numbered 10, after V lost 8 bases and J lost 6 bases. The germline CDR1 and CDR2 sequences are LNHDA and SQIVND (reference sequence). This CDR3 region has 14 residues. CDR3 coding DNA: TGTGCCAGTTGTAGACAGGGTGGGTTTCAGCCCCAGCATTTT. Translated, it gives CASCRQGGFQPQHF.

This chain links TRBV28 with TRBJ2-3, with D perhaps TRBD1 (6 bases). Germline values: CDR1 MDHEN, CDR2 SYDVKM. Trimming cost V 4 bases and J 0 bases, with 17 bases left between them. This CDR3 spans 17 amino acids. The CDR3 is CASSYPASGVSTDTQYF. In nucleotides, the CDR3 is TGTGCCAGCAGTTACCCCGCCTCAGGGGTCAGCACAGATACGCAGTATTTT.

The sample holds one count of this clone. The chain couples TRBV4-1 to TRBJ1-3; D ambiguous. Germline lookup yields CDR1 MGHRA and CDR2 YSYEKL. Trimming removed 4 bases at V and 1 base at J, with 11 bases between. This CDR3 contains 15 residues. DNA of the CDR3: TGCGCCAGCAGCCGCTCCGAGGGATCTGGAAACACCATATATTTT. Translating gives CASSRSEGSGNTIYF.

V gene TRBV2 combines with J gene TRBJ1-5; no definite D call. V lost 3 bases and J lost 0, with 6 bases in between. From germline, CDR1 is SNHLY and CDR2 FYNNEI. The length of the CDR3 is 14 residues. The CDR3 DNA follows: TGTGCCAGCAGTGACAGGAATAGCAATCAGCCCCAGCATTTT. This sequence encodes CASSDRNSNQPQHF.

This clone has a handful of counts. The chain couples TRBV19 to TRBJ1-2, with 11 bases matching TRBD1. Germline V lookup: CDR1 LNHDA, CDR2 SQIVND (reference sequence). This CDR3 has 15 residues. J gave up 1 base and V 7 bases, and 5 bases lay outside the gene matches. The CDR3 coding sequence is TGTGCCAGTAACCCGGGACAGGGGGGTAACTATGGCTACACCTTC. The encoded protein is CASNPGQGGNYGYTF.

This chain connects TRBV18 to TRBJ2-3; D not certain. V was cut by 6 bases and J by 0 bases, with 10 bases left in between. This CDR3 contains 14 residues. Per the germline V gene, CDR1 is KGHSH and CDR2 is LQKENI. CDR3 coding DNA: TGTGCCAGCTCGCTAGGTGCTAGCACAGATACGCAGTATTTT. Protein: CASSLGASTDTQYF.

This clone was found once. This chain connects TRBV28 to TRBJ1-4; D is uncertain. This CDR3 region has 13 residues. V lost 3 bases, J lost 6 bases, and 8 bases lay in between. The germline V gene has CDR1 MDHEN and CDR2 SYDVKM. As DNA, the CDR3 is TGTGCCAGCAGTTTTGCGAGTGATGAAAAACTGTTTTTT. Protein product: CASSFASDEKLFF.

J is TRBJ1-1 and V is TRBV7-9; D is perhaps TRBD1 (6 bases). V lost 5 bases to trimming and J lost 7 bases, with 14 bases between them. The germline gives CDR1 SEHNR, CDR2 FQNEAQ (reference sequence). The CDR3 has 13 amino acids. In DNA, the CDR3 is TGTGCCAGCAGCCCAACAGGGTCAGATGAAGCTTTCTTT. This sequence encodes CASSPTGSDEAFF.

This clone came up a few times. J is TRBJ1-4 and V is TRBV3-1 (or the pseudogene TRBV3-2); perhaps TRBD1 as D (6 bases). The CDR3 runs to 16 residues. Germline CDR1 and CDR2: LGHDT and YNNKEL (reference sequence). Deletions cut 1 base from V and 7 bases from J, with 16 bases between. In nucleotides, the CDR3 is TGTGCCAGCAGCCAAGGAGTAGGGGTCAGGGGTGAAAAACTGTTTTTT. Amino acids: CASSQGVGVRGEKLFF.

CDR3 coding DNA: TGTGCCAGCAGTTTATGGACAGGGATCAACTATGGCTACACCTTC. Translating it yields CASSLWTGINYGYTF. The J gene is TRBJ1-2, the V gene TRBV28; 7 nucleotides align to TRBD1. Germline V lookup: CDR1 MDHEN, CDR2 SYDVKM. The junction had 3 bases not matched to a gene; V was cut back by 0 bases and J by 2 bases. The CDR3 is made up of 15 amino acids.

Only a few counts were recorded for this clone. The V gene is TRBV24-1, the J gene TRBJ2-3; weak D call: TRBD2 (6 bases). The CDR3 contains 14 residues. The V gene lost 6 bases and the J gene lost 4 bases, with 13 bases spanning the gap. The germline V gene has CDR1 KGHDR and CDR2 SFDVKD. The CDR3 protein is CATSPGRRADTQYF. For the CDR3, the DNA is TGTGCCACCAGTCCGGGACGGAGGGCAGATACGCAGTATTTT.

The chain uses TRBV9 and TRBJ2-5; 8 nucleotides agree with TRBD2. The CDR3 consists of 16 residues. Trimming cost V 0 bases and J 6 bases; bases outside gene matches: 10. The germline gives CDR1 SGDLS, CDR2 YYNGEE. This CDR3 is CASSVALQGGRQTQYF. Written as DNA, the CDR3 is TGTGCCAGCAGCGTAGCTCTCCAGGGCGGGAGGCAGACCCAGTACTTC.

The CDR3 DNA is TGTGCCAGCAGCCTGGGGGGTGGAAACACCATATATTTT. Translation: CASSLGGGNTIYF. This sequence joins TRBV7-3 and TRBJ1-3; TRBD1 is a possible D gene (5 bases). The CDR3 runs 13 residues. V lost 5 bases and J 3 bases, leaving 8 bases between the germline ends. The germline V gene encodes CDR1 SGHTA and CDR2 FQGTGA.

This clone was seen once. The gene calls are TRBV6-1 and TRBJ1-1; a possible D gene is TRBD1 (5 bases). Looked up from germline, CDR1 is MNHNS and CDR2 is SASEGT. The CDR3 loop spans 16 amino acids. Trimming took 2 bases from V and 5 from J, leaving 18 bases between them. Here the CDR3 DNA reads TGTGCCAGCAGTGAATTGGTAACAGGTGCGGGAACTGAAGCTTTCTTT. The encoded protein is CASSELVTGAGTEAFF.

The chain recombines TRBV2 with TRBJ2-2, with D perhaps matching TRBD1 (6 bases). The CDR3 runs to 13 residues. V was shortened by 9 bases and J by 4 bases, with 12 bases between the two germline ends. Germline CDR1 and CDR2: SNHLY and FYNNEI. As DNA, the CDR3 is TGTGCCAGTGAAGACAGGATCACCGGGGAGCTGTTTTTT. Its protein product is CASEDRITGELFF.